This paragraph reports one TCR beta chain. Its antigen is as yet unknown. The CDR3 runs 16 residues. From germline, CDR1 is SGDLS and CDR2 YYNGEE. With 0 bases removed from V and 2 bases from J, the gap between germline ends came to 13 bases. The data belong to a study of OX40 agonist ivuxolimab in advanced cancers. Study outcomes and limitations: Also present in some nonresponders was a low level of normalized T-cell clonal expansion. CD8+ T cells averaged more expanded clones than CD4+.

At cycle 4 day 1, cycle 7 day 1, and baseline, blood was sampled. Assay: immunoSEQ multiplex PCR; the TCRdb copy retains only in-frame clones and omits some. In the table there are around 70,000 clones, around nine tenths of which are singletons. The sample in question was CD4+ or CD8+ T cells sorted from blood, obtained in a trial of the OX40 agonist ivuxolimab. This clonotype was sampled from an adult with an advanced solid tumor such as melanoma, head and neck, liver or kidney cancer. The chain joins TRBV9 to TRBJ2-3; D is unresolved. The CDR3 loop is CASSVGPTQITDTQYF. The CDR3 region has the DNA TGTGCCAGCAGCGTAGGGCCCACCCAGATCACAGATACGCAGTATTTT.